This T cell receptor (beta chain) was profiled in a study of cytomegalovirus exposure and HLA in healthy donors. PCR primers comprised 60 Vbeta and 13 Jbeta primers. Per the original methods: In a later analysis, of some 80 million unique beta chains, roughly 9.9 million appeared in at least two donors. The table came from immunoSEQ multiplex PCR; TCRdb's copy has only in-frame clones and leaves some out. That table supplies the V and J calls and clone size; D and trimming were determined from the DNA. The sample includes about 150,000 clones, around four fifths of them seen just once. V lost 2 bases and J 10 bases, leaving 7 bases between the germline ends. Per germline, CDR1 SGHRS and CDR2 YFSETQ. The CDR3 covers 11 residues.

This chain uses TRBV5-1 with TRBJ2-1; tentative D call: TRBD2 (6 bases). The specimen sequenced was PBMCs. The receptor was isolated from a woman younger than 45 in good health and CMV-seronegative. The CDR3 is CASSLSGEQFF. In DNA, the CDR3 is TGCGCCAGCAGCTTAAGCGGGGAGCAGTTCTTC. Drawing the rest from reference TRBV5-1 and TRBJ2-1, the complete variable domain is KAGVTQTPRYLIKTRGQQVTLSCSPISGHRSVSWYQQTPGQGLQFLFEYFSETQRNKGNFPGRFSGRQFSNSRSEMNVSTLELGDSALYLCASSLSGEQFFGPGTRLTVL.